One sample yielded the 12 T cell receptor beta chains listed below, sequenced in a study of human T cells and chemical hapten exposure. Each CDR3 protein is one row after TCRdb ran MiXCR on the RACE reads. The table records 80,000 to 95,000 distinct CDR3 sequences, 11% of them present only once. Time point in this sample: patch test 2, 6 weeks after DPC sensitization. Treatment reported: therapeutic diphenylcyclopropenone sensitization with weekly scalp DPC. Sequences were derived from whole blood, sampled in connection with sensitization to the hapten diphenylcyclopropenone (DPC). Every receptor here comes from a man between 40 and 49 years old with alopecia areata. Some clones in this sample may be carry-over from other donors' samples.

The chain has TRBV5-1 and TRBJ1-1, with D hard to call. This CDR3 is 13 amino acids long. Deletions cut 2 bases from V and 4 bases from J, with 9 bases between. The germline CDR1 and CDR2 sequences are SGHRS and YFSETQ. CDR3: CASSFGSGTEAFF. CDR3 in DNA: TGCGCCAGCAGCTTTGGCTCTGGCACTGAAGCTTTCTTT.

This clonotype has a count of ten or more. The chain employs TRBV19 and TRBJ1-5; D perhaps matches TRBD1 (5 bases). The germline V gene encodes CDR1 LNHDA and CDR2 SQIVND (reference sequence). The CDR3 has 12 amino acids. This CDR3 reads CGSGGNNQPQHF. CDR3 nucleotide sequence: TGTGGTTCCGGGGGGAACAATCAGCCCCAGCATTTT.

This clonotype has a handful of counts. The chain recombines TRBV4-1 with TRBJ2-2, with D perhaps given as TRBD1 or TRBD2 (6 bases each). The germline V and J ends were trimmed by 2 bases and 2 bases, with 15 bases remaining between them. Germline V CDR1 and CDR2: MGHRA, YSYEKL. This CDR3 is 17 amino acids long. CDR3 sequence (DNA): TGCGCCAGCAGCCAAAGGGCAGGGGACTTAAACACCGGGGAGCTGTTTTTT. This encodes CASSQRAGDLNTGELFF.

The table lists this clonotype with many counts. This chain links TRBV29-1 with TRBJ2-3; 9 nucleotides align to TRBD2. Germline V lookup: CDR1 SQVTM, CDR2 ANQGSEA. The length of the CDR3 is 14 residues. The trim removed 7 bases at V and 2 bases at J, leaving 7 bases unmatched. DNA of the CDR3: TGCAGCGCCCTAAGACTAGCGGCCACAGATACGCAGTATTTT. Its translation is CSALRLAATDTQYF.

The chain employs TRBV12-3 or TRBV12-4 and TRBJ2-7; 7 bases are shared with TRBD2. V lost 3 bases to trimming and J lost 3 bases; unmatched junction nucleotides: 5. This CDR3 has 14 residues. DNA for the CDR3: TGTGCCAGCAGTTTCGGGACTACCCTCTACGAGCAGTACTTC. Translation gives CASSFGTTLYEQYF.

The chain carries TRBV11-2 and TRBJ2-1; 10 nucleotides agree with TRBD2. This CDR3 contains 16 residues. Germline-derived CDR1 and CDR2 are SGHAT and FQNNGV. V trimming: 3 bases; J trimming: 8 bases; junction bases outside the gene matches: 10. CDR3 residues: CASSFPPSGSRDEQFF. The DNA for the CDR3 is TGTGCCAGCAGCTTCCCCCCTAGCGGGAGTAGGGATGAGCAGTTCTTC.

This clonotype was seen repeatedly, ten times or more. The gene calls are TRBV20-1 and TRBJ1-3; D is possibly TRBD1 (6 bases). Trimming shortened V by 5 bases and J by 7 bases, and 12 bases separated the two germline ends. The CDR3 extends over 12 amino acids. CDR1 DFQATT and CDR2 SNEGSKA come from the germline V gene (reference sequence). CDR3 nucleotides: TGCAGTGCTGTTCTAACAGGGAACACCATATATTTT. It specifies CSAVLTGNTIYF.

This chain uses TRBV18 with TRBJ2-1; 7 nucleotides agree with TRBD2. CDR3 size: 16 residues. Germline lookup yields CDR1 KGHSH and CDR2 LQKENI. The trim removed 0 bases at V and 2 bases at J, leaving 4 bases unmatched. Written as DNA, the CDR3 is TGTGCCAGCTCACCACCGTCTAGCGGCCCCTACAATGAGCAGTTCTTC. Translating gives CASSPPSSGPYNEQFF.

This clonotype turned up a few times. The chain combines TRBV4-3 with TRBJ2-3; D is perhaps TRBD1 (5 bases). The germline V and J ends were trimmed by 4 bases and 2 bases, with 19 bases remaining between them. CDR3 length: 17 amino acids. CDR1 LGHNA and CDR2 YSLEER come from the germline V gene. The CDR3 region has the DNA TGCGCCAGCAGCCGCTTCATTGACAGACTTTCCACAGATACGCAGTATTTT. This codes for CASSRFIDRLSTDTQYF.

This clonotype has just a few counts. The junction departs from germline at one end; a sequencing error may be responsible. The V and J genes are TRBV11-1 and TRBJ2-2, with D maybe TRBD2 (6 bases). Looked up from germline, CDR1 is SGHAT and CDR2 is FQDESV (reference sequence). The CDR3 is 16 amino acids. This chain's CDR3 is CASNPARDSNTGEPFF. CDR3 DNA: TGTGCCAGCAACCCGGCCCGGGACTCGAACACCGGGGAGCCGTTTTTT.

This clonotype was observed a few times. The chain links TRBV13 to TRBJ2-4; TRBD1 matches at 9 bases. Germline trimming cut 5 bases from V and 4 bases from J; bases unmatched to any gene: 3. The CDR3 runs 14 residues. CDR1 is PRHDT, CDR2 FYEKMQ, per germline (reference sequence). Written as DNA, the CDR3 is TGTGCCAGCAGCCTGGACAGGGGAAAAAACATTCAGTACTTC. Translating gives CASSLDRGKNIQYF.

This clonotype was counted a few times. The chain uses TRBV9 and TRBJ2-1; 12 nucleotides align to TRBD2. The CDR3 has 15 residues. V gave up 0 bases and J gave up 15 bases; unmatched junction bases: 10. The germline gives CDR1 SGDLS, CDR2 YYNGEE. The CDR3 sequence: CASSVDPLAGGPPFF. CDR3 in DNA: TGTGCCAGCAGCGTAGATCCCCTAGCGGGAGGGCCACCGTTCTTC.